One TCR beta chain is described in this entry. Its matching antigen is unknown. In each sample, at least 6.5 million PBMCs were isolated. For the second PCR, which ran for about 7 to 11 cycles, a sample-barcoded 5' primer and a J-beta primer mix were used. Every individual sample yielded 2.5 million or more paired-end reads (each containing CDR3). TCRdb re-called the 5' RACE reads through MiXCR, storing one row per CDR3 protein. The data contain approximately 1,000,000 distinct CDR3 sequences, 35% to 45% of them seen just once; the ten biggest clones take up around 13%. The CDR3 is 12 residues long. Trimming shortened V by 2 bases and J by 8 bases, and 9 bases separated the two germline ends. Germline V lookup: CDR1 SNHLY, CDR2 FYNNEI. The source of the sample is a study of blood T cells in healthy people across ages. Study in general: About one barcoded beta molecule per two T cells came from capture by template switching.

Study results and caveats: Estimated diversity that came from one million T cells was considered an underestimate.

The sample comprised blood. The chain links TRBV2 to TRBJ1-2, with D hard to call. The receptor's source is a man younger than 35 in good health. The CDR3 here is CASSESWFGYTF. The CDR3 nucleotides read TGTGCCAGCAGTGAATCCTGGTTCGGCTACACCTTC.